This T cell receptor beta chain appears in the sequencing data of a study of T cell repertoires and Cas9 in healthy adults (dated by TCRdb to 2016 to 2019). With regard to the full study: SpCas9-reactive T cells were characterized for multi-effector potency, cytotoxicity and lineage determination within the CD4 and CD8 compartments. This study looked at whether people already carry T cell immunity to the Streptococcus pyogenes Cas9 nuclease (SpCas9), the enzyme used in CRISPR gene editing.

All of the donors in the study were healthy humans. As regards this clone: The antigen it recognizes is unknown. The sample holds no much larger clone one base away, and base qualities are not on file.

General study outcomes and caveats: Proliferation and function of SpCas9-reactive effector T cells were reported to be mitigated in vitro by SpCas9-reactive regulatory T cells.

The junction shows trimming of 5 bases on V and 0 bases on J, plus 15 bases between the germline ends. From cysteine to phenylalanine, the CDR3 is 16 amino acids long. Only CDR3 DNA remains: 48 bases, in frame from the first base. The germline V gene (reference sequence) supplies CDR1 SEHNR and CDR2 FQNEAQ. Libraries were prepared through the immunoSEQ multiplex PCR assay. TCRdb retrieved this table from immuneACCESS and kept in-frame rearrangements only. Not all clones are present; in checked studies, unresolved V genes account for under half, and no reason is known for the remainder. The sample includes tens of thousands of clones, with just under 95% observed a single time. The leading ten clones occupy approximately 0.77% of the sample.

This receptor was obtained from a human donor in good health. Here the chain combines TRBV7-9 and TRBJ2-3, with no D gene named confidently. Sequences were obtained from CD4+ effector T cells (CD127+, CD25-, CD137-, CD154-) from PBMCs; culture status not recorded. The CDR3 amino acid sequence is: CASSGPRRTSTDTQYF. The nucleotides are TGTGCCAGCAGCGGCCCCAGGAGAACTAGCACAGATACGCAGTATTTT.